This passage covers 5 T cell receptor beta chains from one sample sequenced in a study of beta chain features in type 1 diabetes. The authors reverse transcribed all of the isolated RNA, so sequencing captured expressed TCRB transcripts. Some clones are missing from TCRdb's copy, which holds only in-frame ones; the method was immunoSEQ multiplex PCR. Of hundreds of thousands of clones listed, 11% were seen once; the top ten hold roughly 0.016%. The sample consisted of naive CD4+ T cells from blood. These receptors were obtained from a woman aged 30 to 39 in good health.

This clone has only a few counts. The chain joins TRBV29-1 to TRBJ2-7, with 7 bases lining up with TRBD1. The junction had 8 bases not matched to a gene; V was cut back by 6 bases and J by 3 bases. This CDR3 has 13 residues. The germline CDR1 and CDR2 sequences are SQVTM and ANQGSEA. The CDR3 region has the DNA TGCAGCGTAGCCCGGGACAGAGGCTACGAGCAGTACTTC. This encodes CSVARDRGYEQYF.

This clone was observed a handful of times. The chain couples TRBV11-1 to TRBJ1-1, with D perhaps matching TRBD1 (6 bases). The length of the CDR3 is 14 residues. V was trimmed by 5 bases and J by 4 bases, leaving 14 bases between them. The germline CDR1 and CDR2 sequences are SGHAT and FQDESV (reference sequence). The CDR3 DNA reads TGTGCCAGCAGCATGCAGGGGTCGGGCACTGAAGCTTTCTTT. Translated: CASSMQGSGTEAFF.

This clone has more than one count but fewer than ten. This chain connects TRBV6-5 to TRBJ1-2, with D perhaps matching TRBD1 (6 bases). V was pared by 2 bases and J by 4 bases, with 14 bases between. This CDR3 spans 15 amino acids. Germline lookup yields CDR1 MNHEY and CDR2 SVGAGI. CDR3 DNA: TGTGCCAGCAGTTACCTAACCGGGACACCCTATGGCTACACCTTC. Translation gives CASSYLTGTPYGYTF.

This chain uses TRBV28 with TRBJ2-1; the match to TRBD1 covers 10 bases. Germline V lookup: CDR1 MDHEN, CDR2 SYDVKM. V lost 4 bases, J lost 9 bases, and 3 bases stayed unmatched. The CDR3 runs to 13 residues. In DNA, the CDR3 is TGTGCCAGCAGTTCGGGACAGGGGAGTGAGCAGTTCTTC. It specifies CASSSGQGSEQFF.

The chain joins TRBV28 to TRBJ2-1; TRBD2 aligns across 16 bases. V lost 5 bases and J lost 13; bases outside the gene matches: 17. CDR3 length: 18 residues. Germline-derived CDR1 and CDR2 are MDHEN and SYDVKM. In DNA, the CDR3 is TGTGCCAGCAGTGATCCGGGACTAGCGGGAGGGCCCTCTGTTCCTCAGTTCTTC. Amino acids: CASSDPGLAGGPSVPQFF.